This T cell receptor beta chain was sequenced for a study of blood T cell repertoires in COVID-19. Study at large: Researchers got acute and convalescent COVID-19 samples from the United States, Italy and Spain. Sample material is recorded as cDNA or gDNA derived from T cells, B-cell-depleted T cells, or PBMCs.

In the study's own analysis: Reference gene primer amplification yielded estimated nucleated cell counts. Generated by immunoSEQ multiplex PCR, the TCRdb table keeps only in-frame clones and is missing some. V, J and clone size reflect that table, while D and trimming were determined from the DNA. Found here are fewer than 200,000 clones, more than 70% of them singletons; the top ten hold 2.5%. This CDR3 region has 15 residues. Trimming removed 4 bases from V and 4 bases from J; junction bases left unmatched: 5. CDR1 is LNHDA, CDR2 SQIVND, per germline (reference sequence). The TCR was taken from a man in his forties with active or convalescent COVID-19. The specimen sequenced was peripheral blood. This sequence joins TRBV19 and TRBJ2-1; 9 positions agree with TRBD2. The CDR3 sequence is CASSRGGGVYNEQFF. CDR3 sequence (DNA): TGTGCCAGTAGTAGAGGCGGGGGGGTTTACAATGAGCAGTTCTTC.